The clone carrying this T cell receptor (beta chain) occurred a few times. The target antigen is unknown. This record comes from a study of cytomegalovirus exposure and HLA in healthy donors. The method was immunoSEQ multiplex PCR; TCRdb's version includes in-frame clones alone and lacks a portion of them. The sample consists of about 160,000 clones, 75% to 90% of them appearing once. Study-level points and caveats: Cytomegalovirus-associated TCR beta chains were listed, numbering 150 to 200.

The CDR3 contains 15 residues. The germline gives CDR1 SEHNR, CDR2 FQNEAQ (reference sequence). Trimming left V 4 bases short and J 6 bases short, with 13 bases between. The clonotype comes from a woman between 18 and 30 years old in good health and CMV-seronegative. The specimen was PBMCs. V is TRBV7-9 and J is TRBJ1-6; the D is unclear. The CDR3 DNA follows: TGTGCCAGCAGCTCCCCTTCGGTACCTAATTCACCCCTCCACTTT. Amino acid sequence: CASSSPSVPNSPLHF.